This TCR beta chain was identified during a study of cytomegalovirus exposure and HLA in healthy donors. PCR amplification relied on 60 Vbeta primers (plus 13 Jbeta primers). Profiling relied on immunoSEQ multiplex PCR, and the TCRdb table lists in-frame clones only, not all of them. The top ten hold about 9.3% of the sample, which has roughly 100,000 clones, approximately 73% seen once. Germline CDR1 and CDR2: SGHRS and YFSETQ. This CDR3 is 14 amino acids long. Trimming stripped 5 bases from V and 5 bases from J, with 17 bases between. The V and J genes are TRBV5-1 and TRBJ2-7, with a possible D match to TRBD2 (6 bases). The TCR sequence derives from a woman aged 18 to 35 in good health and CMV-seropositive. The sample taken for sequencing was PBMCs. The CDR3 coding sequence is TGCGCCAGCAGGCGGGGCAGAACCGGTGACGAGCAGTACTTC. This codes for CASRRGRTGDEQYF.